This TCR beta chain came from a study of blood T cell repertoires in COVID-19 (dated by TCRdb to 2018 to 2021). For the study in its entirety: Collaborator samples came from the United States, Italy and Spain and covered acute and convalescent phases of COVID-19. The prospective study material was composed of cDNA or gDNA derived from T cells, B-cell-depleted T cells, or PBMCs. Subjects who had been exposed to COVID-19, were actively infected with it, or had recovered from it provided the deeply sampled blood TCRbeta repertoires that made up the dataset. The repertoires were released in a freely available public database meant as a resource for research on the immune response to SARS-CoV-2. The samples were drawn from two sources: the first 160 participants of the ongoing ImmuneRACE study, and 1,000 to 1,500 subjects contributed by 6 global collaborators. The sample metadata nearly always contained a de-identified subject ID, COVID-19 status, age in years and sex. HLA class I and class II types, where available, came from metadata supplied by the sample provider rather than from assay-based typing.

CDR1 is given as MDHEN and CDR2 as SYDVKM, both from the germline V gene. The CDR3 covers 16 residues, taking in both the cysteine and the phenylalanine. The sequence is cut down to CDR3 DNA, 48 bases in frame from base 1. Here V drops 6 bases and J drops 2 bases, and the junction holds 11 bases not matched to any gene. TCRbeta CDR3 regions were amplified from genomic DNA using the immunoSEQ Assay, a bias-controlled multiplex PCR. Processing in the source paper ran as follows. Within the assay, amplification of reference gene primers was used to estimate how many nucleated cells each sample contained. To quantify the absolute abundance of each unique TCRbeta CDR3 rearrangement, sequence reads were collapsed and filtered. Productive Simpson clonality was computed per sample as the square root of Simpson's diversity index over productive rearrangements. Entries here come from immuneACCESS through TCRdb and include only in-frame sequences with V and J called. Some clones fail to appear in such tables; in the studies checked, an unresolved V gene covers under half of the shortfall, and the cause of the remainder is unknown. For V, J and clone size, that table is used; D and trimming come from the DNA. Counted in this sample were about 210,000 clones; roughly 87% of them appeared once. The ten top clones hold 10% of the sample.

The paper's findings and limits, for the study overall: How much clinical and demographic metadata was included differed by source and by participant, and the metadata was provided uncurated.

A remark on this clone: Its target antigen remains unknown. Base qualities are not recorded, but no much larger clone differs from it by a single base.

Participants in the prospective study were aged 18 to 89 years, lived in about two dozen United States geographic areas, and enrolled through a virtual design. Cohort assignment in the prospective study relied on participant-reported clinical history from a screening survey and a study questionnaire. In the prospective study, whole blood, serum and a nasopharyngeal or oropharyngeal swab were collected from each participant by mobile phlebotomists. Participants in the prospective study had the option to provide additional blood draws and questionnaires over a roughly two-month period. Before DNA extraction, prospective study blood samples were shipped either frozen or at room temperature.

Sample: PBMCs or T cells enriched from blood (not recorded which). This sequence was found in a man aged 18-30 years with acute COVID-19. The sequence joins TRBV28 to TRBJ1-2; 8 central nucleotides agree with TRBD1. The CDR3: CASRGPQGDLNYGYTF. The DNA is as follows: TGTGCCAGCAGGGGCCCACAGGGGGACCTAAACTATGGCTACACCTTC.